Here is one T cell receptor beta chain with its context. Its specificity is unknown. This entry comes from a study of cytomegalovirus exposure and HLA in healthy donors. PCR amplification relied on 60 Vbeta primers (plus 13 Jbeta primers). Only in-frame clones appear in the TCRdb table, and some are missing; sequencing was by immunoSEQ multiplex PCR. The table has 150,000 to 200,000 clones, roughly 80% seen once. Germline CDR1 is SGHKS and CDR2 is YYEKEE (reference sequence). The ends lost 3 bases at V and 3 bases at J; junction bases unmatched: 1. The CDR3 is made up of 13 amino acids. General observations from the study: Later, TCR association rates were found to vary by HLA locus, highest for DRB1 and lowest for HLA-C. A later analysis appeared to link common viral pathogens to several of the most significant clusters.

The sequenced sample consisted of PBMCs. The rearrangement links TRBV5-5 to TRBJ2-7; 9 bases align to TRBD1. The receptor's source is a boy between 10 and 17 years old in good health and CMV-seronegative. The CDR3 nucleotides are TGTGCCAGCAGCTCGGGACAGGGCTACGAGCAGTACTTC. This gives the protein CASSSGQGYEQYF.